The T cell receptor (beta chain) under discussion was sequenced for a study of PD-1 blockade in classical Hodgkin lymphoma. As regards this clone: Its antigen is undetermined.

The germline V and J ends were trimmed by 8 bases and 1 base, with 7 bases remaining between them. CDR3 size: 12 residues. The repertoire was sequenced with immunoSEQ multiplex PCR; TCRdb's copy has only in-frame clones and lacks some. Of some 49,000 clones in the sample, under 95% were seen once. Study-wide points: Reports indicated that newly diagnosed patients had lower baseline TCR diversity than healthy donors did.

Time point: newly diagnosed, previously untreated cHL patient sample. Serving as comparison were PBMCs from newly diagnosed, untreated classical Hodgkin lymphoma, which were sequenced alongside the relapsed/refractory trial patients. The TCR sequence derives from a human donor with classical Hodgkin lymphoma. The rearrangement joins TRBV5-3 to TRBJ1-5, with unresolved D. TRBV5-3 is known as an ORF, though its function is uncertain. The sample comprised peripheral blood mononuclear cells (PBMCs). This chain's CDR3 is CASPSSNQPQHF. The CDR3 DNA is TGTGCCAGCCCCTCCAGCAATCAGCCCCAGCATTTT.